These 27 T cell receptor beta chains came from one sample sequenced in a study of CXCR3 chemokines and chemotherapy response in bladder cancer. From the PCR reads, TCRdb called clonotypes with MiXCR, one entry per CDR3 protein. The sample includes over 10,000 distinct CDR3 sequences, under 15% of them seen just once. This material was obtained from a patient whose treatment included neoadjuvant chemotherapy. The source is a human donor with bladder cancer that did not respond to neoadjuvant chemotherapy.

This chain links TRBV7-9 with TRBJ1-1; D call uncertain. The CDR3 runs 13 residues. CDR1 is SEHNR and CDR2 is FQNEAQ in the germline V gene (reference sequence). The V and J ends lost 4 bases and 1 base respectively, with 7 bases between them. CDR3 DNA: TGTGCCAGCAGCTCAACCGAGAACACTGAAGCTTTCTTT. This codes for CASSSTENTEAFF.

This clonotype was picked up many times. The CDR3 loop is CASSIRTDRENTF. CDR3 coding DNA: TGTGCCAGTAGTATAAGGACGGACAGGGAGAACACCTTC. The rearrangement joins TRBV19 to TRBJ1-2, with 8 bases aligning to TRBD1. The CDR3 has 13 residues. V shed 2 bases and J 12 bases; nucleotides not matched to a gene: 8. Germline assignment: CDR1 LNHDA and CDR2 SQIVND (reference sequence).

This clonotype was recorded at least ten times. The chain combines TRBV19 with TRBJ1-5; TRBD1 might be the D (6 bases). The CDR3 loop spans 14 amino acids. CDR1 is LNHDA, CDR2 SQIVND, per germline (reference sequence). The ends were cut back, 5 bases at V and 5 bases at J, with 13 bases in the middle. The DNA of the CDR3 is TGTGCCAGTAGTCAGATGGGGGGCGATCAGCCCCAGCATTTT. Its protein is CASSQMGGDQPQHF.

Notes on this clonotype: One end of the junction is discordant with germline, which a read error may explain. This chain uses TRBV28 with TRBJ1-2; 7 bases agree with TRBD1. The CDR3 is 14 amino acids. CDR1 is MDHEN and CDR2 is SYDVKM in the germline V gene. The CDR3 loop reads CASTQGGVGYVYTF. Written as DNA, the CDR3 is TGTGCCAGCACCCAGGGGGGGGTCGGCTATGTCTACACCTTC.

The V call is TRBV7-9, the J call TRBJ2-3, with D perhaps TRBD1 or TRBD2 (5 bases each). This CDR3 has 16 residues. The germline gives CDR1 SEHNR, CDR2 FQNEAQ (reference sequence). The V gene lost 4 bases and the J gene lost 0 bases, with 14 bases spanning the gap. CDR3 amino acids: CASSYEGLQSTDTQYF. CDR3 DNA sequence: TGTGCCAGCAGCTACGAGGGGTTGCAGAGCACAGATACGCAGTATTTT.

V usage is TRBV7-9 and J usage is TRBJ1-6; D is undetermined. The V end lost 5 bases, the J end lost 2 bases, and 16 bases lay between the germline ends. In germline, CDR1 is SEHNR, CDR2 FQNEAQ (reference sequence). The CDR3 consists of 17 residues. Written as DNA, the CDR3 is TGTGCCAGCAGCCCGACATCCTTAGGCGCCTATAATTCACCCCTCCACTTT. This codes for CASSPTSLGAYNSPLHF. Filled out from reference TRBV7-9 and TRBJ1-6, the complete variable domain reads DTGVSQNPRHKITKRGQNVTFRCDPISEHNRLYWYRQTLGQGPEFLTYFQNEAQLEKSRLLSDRFSAERPKGSFSTLEIQRTEQGDSAMYLCASSPTSLGAYNSPLHFGNGTRLTVT.

This clonotype appeared many times. The V gene is TRBV27, the J gene TRBJ1-2; D gene uncertain. V was trimmed by 7 bases and J by 4 bases, leaving 16 bases between them. Germline CDR1 reads MNHEY; CDR2 reads SMNVEV (reference sequence). CDR3 size: 14 residues. DNA of the CDR3: TGTGCCAGCATGAACCTCAAGGGAGGCTATGGCTACACCTTC. Amino acid sequence: CASMNLKGGYGYTF.

In this sample, this clonotype is medium-sized. The chain joins TRBV19 to TRBJ1-6; no definite D call. The CDR3 has 16 residues. Germline V CDR1 and CDR2: LNHDA, SQIVND (reference sequence). V lost 4 bases to trimming and J lost 5 bases, with 15 bases between them. The CDR3 loop reads CASSTPMSGHNSPLHF. CDR3 bases: TGTGCCAGTAGTACCCCCATGAGCGGGCATAATTCACCCCTCCACTTT. Together with reference TRBV19 and TRBJ1-6, the CDR3 gives the full variable domain: DGGITQSPKYLFRKEGQNVTLSCEQNLNHDAMYWYRQDPGQGLRLIYYSQIVNDFQKGDIAEGYSVSREKKESFPLTVTSAQKNPTAFYLCASSTPMSGHNSPLHFGNGTRLTVT.

This clonotype was seen only a few times. The chain is built from TRBV6-2 or TRBV6-3 and TRBJ2-5; TRBD2 matches 9 bases. Germline-derived CDR1 and CDR2 are MNHEY and SVGEGT. The CDR3 has 19 residues. Germline trimming cut 6 bases from V and 5 bases from J; bases unmatched to any gene: 22. CDR3: CASSSQGGTSSPLRETQYF. CDR3 sequence (DNA): TGTGCCAGCAGCTCACAAGGGGGGACTAGCAGTCCTCTTCGGGAGACCCAGTACTTC.

This clonotype was counted at least ten times. The chain uses TRBV24-1 and TRBJ2-3; 9 bases line up with TRBD2. The CDR3 loop spans 16 amino acids. The J segment lost 0 bases and the V segment lost 9 bases, leaving 9 bases of the junction unmatched. The germline V gene has CDR1 KGHDR and CDR2 SFDVKD. The CDR3 loop reads CATAGTSPTSTDTQYF. CDR3 sequence (DNA): TGTGCCACCGCGGGGACTAGCCCGACTAGCACAGATACGCAGTATTTT.

This clonotype was detected many times. The rearrangement uses TRBV6-5 and TRBJ2-6, with TRBD2 as a possible D gene (5 bases). Germline CDR1 reads MNHEY; CDR2 reads SVGAGI. This CDR3 spans 17 amino acids. V shed 4 bases and J shed 0 bases, with 13 bases lying between them. For the CDR3, the DNA is TGTGCCAGCAGTTCCCGACCGGGGATCTCTGGGGCCAACGTCCTGACTTTC. It encodes CASSSRPGISGANVLTF.

There are many counts of this clonotype. The chain uses TRBV6-5 and TRBJ1-2; tentatively, D is TRBD1 (6 bases). Between the trimmed V and J ends, which lost 1 base and 8 bases, there was a span of 11 bases. The CDR3 is 13 residues long. The germline V gene encodes CDR1 MNHEY and CDR2 SVGAGI. CDR3 sequence reads: CASSYYNREGYTF. CDR3 sequence (DNA): TGTGCCAGCAGTTACTATAACAGGGAAGGCTACACCTTC.

This clonotype was counted many times. The chain combines TRBV12-3 or TRBV12-4 with TRBJ1-2, with 7 bases that match TRBD1. Losses at the gene ends were 6 bases for V and 3 bases for J; bases not matched to a gene: 7. This CDR3 has 14 amino acids. CDR3 coding DNA: TGTGCCAGCAGGAAGAATACAGGGGACTATGGCTACACCTTC. Its translation: CASRKNTGDYGYTF.

This clonotype was picked up many times. The chain has TRBV12-5 and TRBJ1-2, with D unresolved. The V and J ends lost 5 bases and 2 bases respectively, with 18 bases between them. This CDR3 spans 16 amino acids. The V gene's germline CDR1 is LGHNT and CDR2 FRNRAP. CDR3 nucleotides: TGTGCTAGTGGTCCCACCGGAGATTTGCGAAACTATGGCTACACCTTC. This translates into CASGPTGDLRNYGYTF.

This sequence joins TRBV12-3 or TRBV12-4 and TRBJ2-7, with TRBD2 as a possible D gene (5 bases). Trimming removed 7 bases at V and 2 bases at J, with 15 bases between. This CDR3 has 14 residues. This chain's CDR3 is CASTPDFTPYEQYF. CDR3 coding DNA: TGTGCCAGCACCCCGGACTTCACGCCCTACGAGCAGTACTTC.

This clonotype was observed many times. The chain couples TRBV5-4 to TRBJ1-6, with no clear D. The CDR3 spans 18 residues. V gave up 4 bases and J gave up 0 bases, with 17 bases separating them. Looked up from germline, CDR1 is SGHNT and CDR2 is YYREEE (reference sequence). CDR3 region: CASSLRTGISSYNSPLHF. The CDR3 DNA follows: TGTGCCAGCAGCCTACGGACGGGGATCAGCTCCTATAATTCACCCCTCCACTTT.

Ten or more counts support this clonotype. The chain has TRBV20-1 and TRBJ2-2; D call uncertain. Looked up from germline, CDR1 is DFQATT and CDR2 is SNEGSKA (reference sequence). Trimming took 3 bases from V and 0 from J, leaving 8 bases between them. The CDR3 length is 14 residues. This CDR3 reads CSASAPTNTGELFF. CDR3 nucleotide sequence: TGCAGTGCTAGTGCCCCCACGAACACCGGGGAGCTGTTTTTT.

Many counts were recorded for this clonotype. The gene calls are TRBV7-2 and TRBJ2-1; a possible D gene is TRBD2 (7 bases). Per the germline V gene, CDR1 is SGHTA and CDR2 is FQGNSA. This CDR3 contains 16 residues. V was pared by 1 base and J by 4 bases, with 14 bases between. The CDR3 DNA is TGTGCCAGCAGCTTAGATGGGGGGGCCCCTTACAATGAGCAGTTCTTC. Amino acid sequence: CASSLDGGAPYNEQFF.

By share, this clonotype counts as medium-sized. V is TRBV6-1 and J is TRBJ1-5, with TRBD1 identical over 10 bases. The CDR3 length is 16 residues. The J segment lost 6 bases and the V segment lost 1 base, leaving 6 bases of the junction unmatched. CDR1 is MNHNS, CDR2 SASEGT, per germline. The CDR3 protein is CASSEETGGIFQPQHF. For the CDR3, the DNA is TGTGCCAGCAGTGAAGAGACAGGGGGCATTTTTCAGCCCCAGCATTTT.

A remark on this clonotype: Given a much more abundant clone one base away, this may be a read error. The chain recombines TRBV6-5 with TRBJ1-4; no clear D gene. Germline-derived CDR1 and CDR2 are MNHEY and SVGAGI. This CDR3 has 15 residues. V lost 0 bases and J lost 10, with 15 bases in between. The CDR3 DNA sequence: TGTGCCAGCAGTTACTCGGCGGGGTACGGTGGAAAACTGTTTTTT. Residues: CASSYSAGYGGKLFF.

This clonotype was seen many times. The gene calls are TRBV5-4 and TRBJ2-7; D possibly corresponds to TRBD1 (5 bases). This CDR3 region has 15 residues. The germline V and J ends were trimmed by 0 bases and 4 bases, with 14 bases remaining between them. The germline V gene encodes CDR1 SGHNT and CDR2 YYREEE (reference sequence). CDR3 residues: CASSLAQAGQYEQYF. The DNA for the CDR3 is TGTGCCAGCAGCTTGGCCCAGGCAGGGCAGTACGAGCAGTACTTC.

This clonotype was counted ten times or more. The gene calls are TRBV27 and TRBJ1-1; D unresolved. Trimming cost V 6 bases and J 1 base, with 12 bases left between them. Germline CDR1 MNHEY, CDR2 SMNVEV (reference sequence). There are 14 residues in the CDR3. This CDR3 reads CASRPDGPNTEAFF. The CDR3 bases are TGTGCCAGCAGGCCCGACGGCCCGAACACTGAAGCTTTCTTT.

In this sample, this clonotype turned up many times. This chain links TRBV27 with TRBJ2-3, with TRBD2 identical over 7 bases. The CDR3 is made up of 15 amino acids. V gave up 2 bases and J gave up 0 bases; unmatched junction bases: 2. Looked up from germline, CDR1 is MNHEY and CDR2 is SMNVEV (reference sequence). CDR3 DNA sequence: TGTGCCAGCAGTTTAAGGCGGGAGAGCACAGATACGCAGTATTTT. As protein: CASSLRRESTDTQYF.

The J gene is TRBJ2-2, the V gene TRBV12-5; either TRBD1 or TRBD2 may supply D (6 bases each). The V gene's germline CDR1 is LGHNT and CDR2 FRNRAP. Between the trimmed V and J ends, which lost 6 bases and 4 bases, there was a span of 18 bases. CDR3 length: 16 amino acids. The CDR3 here is CASGPGGSYLTGELFF. The CDR3 nucleotides read TGTGCTAGTGGCCCCGGGGGCAGCTACCTCACCGGGGAGCTGTTTTTT.

By frequency in the sample, this clonotype is medium-sized (0.01 to 0.1%). The chain employs TRBV19 and TRBJ1-1; 7 bases line up with TRBD1. With 6 bases clipped from V and 0 bases from J, the junction kept 4 bases outside the gene matches. The germline V gene has CDR1 LNHDA and CDR2 SQIVND (reference sequence). The CDR3 covers 14 residues. This CDR3 reads CASRSGTVNTEAFF. The CDR3 DNA reads as TGTGCCAGTAGGTCCGGGACAGTGAACACTGAAGCTTTCTTT.

In its sample, this clonotype ranks as medium-sized. The rearrangement joins TRBV10-3 to TRBJ2-1; D uncertain. V was trimmed by 2 bases and J by 8 bases, leaving 7 bases between them. Germline CDR1 is ENHRY and CDR2 is SYGVKD. The CDR3 loop spans 12 amino acids. CDR3 bases: TGTGCCATCAGTGAGAATGGGGATGAGCAGTTCTTC. Protein: CAISENGDEQFF.

This clonotype was seen at least ten times. Here the CDR3 DNA reads TGTGCCAGCAGCATGACAGGGTCGGGGTATGGCTACACCTTC. Its translation is CASSMTGSGYGYTF. The chain has TRBV5-6 and TRBJ1-2; TRBD1 matches 7 bases. CDR3 size: 14 residues. The germline V gene encodes CDR1 SGHDT and CDR2 YYEEEE. J was trimmed by 5 bases and V by 4 bases; bases with no gene match: 8.